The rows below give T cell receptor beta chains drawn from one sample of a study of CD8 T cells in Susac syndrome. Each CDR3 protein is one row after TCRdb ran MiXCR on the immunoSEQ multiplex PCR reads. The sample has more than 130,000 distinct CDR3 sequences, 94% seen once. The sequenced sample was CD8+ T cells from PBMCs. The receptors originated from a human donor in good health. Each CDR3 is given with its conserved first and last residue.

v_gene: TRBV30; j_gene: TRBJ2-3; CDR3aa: CAWRTSSLLHTQYF
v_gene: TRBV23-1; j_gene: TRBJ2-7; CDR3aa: CASSLGGDRSSYEQYF
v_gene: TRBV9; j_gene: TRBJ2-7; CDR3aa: CASSSRTGTPSYEQYF
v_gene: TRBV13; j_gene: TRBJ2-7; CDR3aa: CASSSTSGYYEQYF
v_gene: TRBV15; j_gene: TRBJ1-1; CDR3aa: CATRYREVTEAFF
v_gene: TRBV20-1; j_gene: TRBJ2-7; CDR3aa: CSARARNTYEQYF
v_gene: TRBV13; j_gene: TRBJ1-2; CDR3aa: CASSSPHGVLGGYTF
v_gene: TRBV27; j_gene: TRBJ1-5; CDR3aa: CASSAFGGNQPQHF
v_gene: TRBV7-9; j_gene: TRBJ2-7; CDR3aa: CASSKLANYEQYF
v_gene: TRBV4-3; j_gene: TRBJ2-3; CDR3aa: CASSPRGSDTQYF
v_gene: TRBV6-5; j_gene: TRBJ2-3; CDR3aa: CASSYRGDTQYF
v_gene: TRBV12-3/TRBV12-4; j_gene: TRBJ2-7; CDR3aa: CASSPGQETYEQYF
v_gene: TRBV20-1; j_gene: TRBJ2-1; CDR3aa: CSARRGFSYNEQFF
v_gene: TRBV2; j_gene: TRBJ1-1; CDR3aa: CASSGSLNTEAFF
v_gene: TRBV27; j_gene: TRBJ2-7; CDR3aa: CASSLLRNYEQYF
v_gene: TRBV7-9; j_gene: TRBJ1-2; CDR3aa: CASSSGVGRVYYGYTF